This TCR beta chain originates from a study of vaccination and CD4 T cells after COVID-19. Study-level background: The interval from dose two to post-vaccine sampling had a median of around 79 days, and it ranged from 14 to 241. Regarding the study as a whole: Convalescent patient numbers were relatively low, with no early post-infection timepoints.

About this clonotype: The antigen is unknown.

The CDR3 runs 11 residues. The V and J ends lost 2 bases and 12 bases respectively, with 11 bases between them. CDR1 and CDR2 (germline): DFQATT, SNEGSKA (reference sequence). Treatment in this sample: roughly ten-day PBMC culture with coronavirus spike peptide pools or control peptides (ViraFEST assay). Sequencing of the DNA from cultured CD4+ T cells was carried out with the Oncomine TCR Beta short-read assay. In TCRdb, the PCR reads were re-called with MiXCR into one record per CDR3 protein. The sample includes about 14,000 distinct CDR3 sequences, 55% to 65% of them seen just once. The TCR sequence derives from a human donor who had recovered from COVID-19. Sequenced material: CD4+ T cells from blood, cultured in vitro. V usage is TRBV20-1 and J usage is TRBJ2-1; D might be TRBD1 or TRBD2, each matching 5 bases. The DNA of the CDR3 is TGCAGTGCTAGAAGGCCTGGGGGGCAGTTCTTC. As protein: CSARRPGGQFF.